Following are 4 T cell receptor beta chains from one sample sequenced in a study of T cell repertoires in ileal Crohn's disease. This sample's time point: neoterminal ileum biopsy at postoperative endoscopy, about 6 months after surgery. Produced via immunoSEQ multiplex PCR; TCRdb's table is partial and in-frame only. The sample has roughly 1,500 clones, approximately 80% seen once. The sample taken for sequencing was ileal tissue. These receptors were obtained from an adult with Crohn's disease.

The V gene is TRBV11-2, the J gene TRBJ2-7; 8 positions match TRBD1. The CDR3 extends over 13 amino acids. The J segment lost 6 bases and the V segment lost 3 bases, leaving 4 bases of the junction unmatched. CDR1 and CDR2 from the germline V gene are SGHAT and FQNNGV. In nucleotides, the CDR3 is TGTGCCAGCAGCTTTGCTACAGGGGGCGAGCAGTACTTC. This translates into CASSFATGGEQYF.

The J gene is TRBJ1-6, the V gene TRBV4-3; 8 bases map to TRBD1. The germline V gene has CDR1 LGHNA and CDR2 YSLEER. The CDR3 sequence is 15 residues long. V shed 2 bases, J shed 5 bases, and the junction held 2 bases outside the gene matches. CDR3 region: CASSQQTGDNSPLHF. The CDR3 region has the DNA TGCGCCAGCAGCCAACAGACAGGGGATAATTCACCCCTCCACTTT.

V usage is TRBV9 and J usage is TRBJ2-2; D not resolved. The CDR3 contains 16 residues. Trimming left V 0 bases short and J 1 base short, with 10 bases between. CDR1 and CDR2 (germline): SGDLS, YYNGEE. The CDR3 protein is CASSVARSLNTGELFF. The CDR3 coding sequence is TGTGCCAGCAGCGTAGCCAGATCGTTGAACACCGGGGAGCTGTTTTTT.

A few counts support this clone. The chain is built from TRBV7-2 and TRBJ2-2, with 9 positions matching TRBD1. This CDR3 has 17 amino acids. J lost 0 bases, V lost 5 bases, and 7 bases had no gene match. Germline CDR1 and CDR2: SGHTA and FQGNSA. The CDR3 sequence is CASSLGQGKANTGELFF. The CDR3 DNA follows: TGTGCCAGCAGCCTGGGACAGGGAAAGGCGAACACCGGGGAGCTGTTTTTT. The whole variable domain, remainder taken from reference TRBV7-2 and TRBJ2-2, is GAGVSQSPSNKVTEKGKDVELRCDPISGHTALYWYRQSLGQGLEFLIYFQGNSAPDKSGLPSDRFSAERTGGSVSTLTIQRTQQEDSAVYLCASSLGQGKANTGELFFGEGSRLTVL.